This T cell receptor (beta chain) is drawn from a study of regulatory T cells in long-lasting Graves disease. Points from the study as a whole: It was peripheral blood alone, not thyroid tissue, that was studied.

The V and J ends lost 8 bases and 3 bases, in that order; junction bases with no gene match: 8. The CDR3 is made up of 14 amino acids. Germline loops: CDR1 MDHEN, CDR2 SYDVKM. Time point meaning: persistent/refractory GD, antithyroid drugs over 5 years with positive TRAb. Extracted PBMC RNA gave rise to the TCR library. About this clonotype itself: Its antigen is unidentified. A read error may explain this, as a much larger clone is one base away.

Building of the TCR beta libraries involved iRepertoire HTBI primers and Arm-PCR of CDR3 regions. Using its own MiXCR run on the multiplex PCR reads, TCRdb lists one record per CDR3 protein. In the table there are 600,000 to 800,000 distinct CDR3 sequences, 25% to 35% of which are singletons. The chain carries TRBV28 and TRBJ1-1; 8 bases are shared with TRBD1. This specimen consisted of peripheral blood mononuclear cells (PBMCs), obtained when the disease was refractory, from a patient treated with antithyroid drugs. The receptor was isolated from a female donor with Graves disease. In DNA form, the CDR3 reads TGTGCCAGCGGTATCCAGGGGGCGGACACTGAAGCTTTCTTT. Translating gives CASGIQGADTEAFF.